This T cell receptor beta chain was captured in a study of cytomegalovirus exposure and HLA in healthy donors. Study-wide points: When analyzed later, a missense DCLRE1C variant was found to be linked to TCR beta V- and J-gene trimming.

With 60 Vbeta and 13 Jbeta primers, the PCR was carried out. Assay used: immunoSEQ multiplex PCR; TCRdb lists only in-frame clones, some missing. The sample has about 190,000 clones, roughly 77% seen once. A remark on this clone: Antigen specificity is unknown.

V was clipped by 7 bases and J by 4 bases, with 11 bases between them. The CDR3 has 11 amino acids. The germline CDR1 and CDR2 sequences are SQVTM and ANQGSEA. Sequenced input: PBMCs. The clonotype originates from a woman between 25 and 40 years old in good health and CMV-seropositive. This rearrangement joins TRBV29-1 to TRBJ2-7, with a tentative D call TRBD1 (6 bases). CDR3 bases: TGCAGCGCACAGGGTTCGTACGAGCAGTACTTC. It codes for CSAQGSYEQYF.